Below, 32 T cell receptor beta chains from the same sample are listed, as sequenced in a study of OX40 agonist ivuxolimab in advanced cancers. The method was immunoSEQ multiplex PCR; TCRdb's version includes in-frame clones alone and lacks a portion of them. The repertoire consists of approximately 54,000 clones, with roughly 90% occurring once and the leading ten covering approximately 7.9%. Sequencing used CD4+ or CD8+ T cells sorted from blood, obtained in a trial of the OX40 agonist ivuxolimab. These receptors all come from an adult with an advanced solid tumor such as melanoma, head and neck, liver or kidney cancer.

This clone was detected only once. The rearrangement joins TRBV7-6 to TRBJ2-1; D is ambiguous. CDR3 size: 15 residues. The germline CDR1 and CDR2 sequences are SGHVS and FNYEAQ. V dropped 7 bases and J dropped 0 bases, with 13 bases sitting between them. Written as DNA, the CDR3 is TGTGCCAGCAACCCGATTTTAAGCTCCTACAATGAGCAGTTCTTC. This encodes CASNPILSSYNEQFF. The whole variable domain, remainder taken from reference TRBV7-6 and TRBJ2-1, is GAGVSQSPRYKVTKRGQDVALRCDPISGHVSLYWYRQALGQGPEFLTYFNYEAQQDKSGLPNDRFSAERPEGSISTLTIQRTEQRDSAMYRCASNPILSSYNEQFFGPGTRLTVL.

This chain joins TRBV9 and TRBJ2-5; TRBD2 matches 11 bases. Unmatched junction bases numbered 6, after V lost 6 bases and J lost 2 bases. CDR1 is SGDLS and CDR2 is YYNGEE in the germline V gene. This CDR3 contains 15 residues. The CDR3 is CASTVSGGVQETQYF. CDR3 in DNA: TGTGCCAGCACCGTTAGCGGGGGGGTACAAGAGACCCAGTACTTC.

The chain joins TRBV9 to TRBJ1-6; D perhaps matches TRBD1 (6 bases). CDR3 size: 14 residues. V lost 4 bases to trimming and J lost 10 bases, with 15 bases between them. CDR1 SGDLS and CDR2 YYNGEE come from the germline V gene. The CDR3 spells CASSPRGGDSPLHF. The DNA for the CDR3 is TGTGCCAGCAGCCCCCGAGGGGGAGACTCACCCCTCCACTTT.

CDR3 in DNA: TGTGCCAGCAGCCAAGATGGGACAGGGAGTGATCAGCCCCAGCATTTT. Amino acid sequence: CASSQDGTGSDQPQHF. The chain recombines TRBV4-2 with TRBJ1-5, with 9 bases lining up with TRBD1. CDR1 and CDR2 (germline): LGHNA, YNFKEQ. The CDR3 loop spans 16 amino acids. The V gene end was trimmed by 0 bases and the J gene end by 5 bases; junction bases not matched to a gene: 5.

V and J are TRBV6-4 and TRBJ1-2; D is perhaps TRBD1 (6 bases). CDR3 size: 14 residues. Trimming removed 0 bases at V and 4 bases at J, with 9 bases between. CDR1 and CDR2 (germline): MRHNA, SNTAGT. The CDR3 coding sequence is TGTGCCAGCAGTGACTCGACAGGCCCCTATGGCTACACCTTC. Protein product: CASSDSTGPYGYTF.

The chain carries TRBV18 and TRBJ1-2, with D tentatively TRBD1 (5 bases). Germline lookup yields CDR1 KGHSH and CDR2 LQKENI. Trimming took off 0 bases at V and 4 bases at J, with 12 bases between the two ends. The CDR3 has 15 amino acids. DNA of the CDR3: TGTGCCAGCTCACCACCTGGGGGGGACGGCTATGGCTACACCTTC. Protein sequence: CASSPPGGDGYGYTF. The full variable domain, in which reference TRBV18 and TRBJ1-2 provide the parts outside the CDR3, is NAGVMQNPRHLVRRRGQEARLRCSPMKGHSHVYWYRQLPEEGLKFMVYLQKENIIDESGMPKERFSAEFPKEGPSILRIQQVVRGDSAAYFCASSPPGGDGYGYTFGSGTRLTVV.

The rearrangement uses TRBV6-6 and TRBJ2-2; D remains ambiguous. The CDR3 extends over 16 amino acids. V lost 0 bases, J lost 1 base, and 9 bases lay in between. Germline assignment: CDR1 MNHNY and CDR2 SVGAGI (reference sequence). CDR3 amino acids: CASSYSTAENTGELFF. CDR3 sequence (DNA): TGTGCCAGCAGTTACTCGACGGCGGAGAACACCGGGGAGCTGTTTTTT.

The chain recombines TRBV11-3 with TRBJ2-1; 10 bases line up with TRBD2. Unmatched junction bases numbered 6, after V lost 5 bases and J lost 2 bases. The V gene's germline CDR1 is SGHNT and CDR2 YENEEA. The CDR3 extends over 16 amino acids. The CDR3 bases are TGTGCCAGCAGCCCGAGGAGCGGGGGGGCCTACAATGAGCAGTTCTTC. Protein: CASSPRSGGAYNEQFF.

This clone was seen only once. The chain carries TRBV4-3 and TRBJ2-1; 7 nucleotides line up with TRBD1. The CDR3 is 16 amino acids. V shed 6 bases, J shed 9 bases, and the junction held 17 bases outside the gene matches. The germline gives CDR1 LGHNA, CDR2 YSLEER. As DNA, the CDR3 is TGCGCCAGCAGTGATATTACAGGGGCCCAAACGCTTGAGCAGTTCTTC. Translating gives CASSDITGAQTLEQFF.

This clone occurred once. The gene calls are TRBV7-9 and TRBJ2-5; the match to TRBD1 covers 7 bases. The CDR3 totals 15 residues. Germline values: CDR1 SEHNR, CDR2 FQNEAQ (reference sequence). Trimming at V came to 3 bases and at J to 3 bases, leaving 7 bases not matched to a gene. CDR3 in amino acids: CASSFPGGEEETQYF. The CDR3 nucleotides read TGTGCCAGCAGCTTCCCAGGGGGTGAAGAAGAGACCCAGTACTTC. The full variable domain, completed using reference TRBV7-9 and TRBJ2-5, is DTGVSQNPRHKITKRGQNVTFRCDPISEHNRLYWYRQTLGQGPEFLTYFQNEAQLEKSRLLSDRFSAERPKGSFSTLEIQRTEQGDSAMYLCASSFPGGEEETQYFGPGTRLLVL.

J is TRBJ1-2 and V is TRBV19; D possibly corresponds to TRBD1 (5 bases). The CDR3 runs 15 residues. Trimming took 4 bases from V and 8 from J, leaving 20 bases between them. Germline V gene sequence: CDR1 LNHDA, CDR2 SQIVND (reference sequence). The CDR3 sequence is CASSTYSGTTRGYTF. The CDR3, as DNA: TGTGCCAGTAGTACCTACTCCGGGACTACTAGGGGCTACACCTTC.

This clone came up once. V is TRBV29-1 and J is TRBJ2-1; 11 positions match TRBD2. CDR3 length equals 18 residues. J gave up 2 bases and V 5 bases, and 14 bases lay outside the gene matches. Germline V CDR1 and CDR2: SQVTM, ANQGSEA. The CDR3 coding sequence is TGCAGCGTTTCAAAACCTGCCGGGACTAGCGGTCCCTACAATGAGCAGTTCTTC. Encoded protein: CSVSKPAGTSGPYNEQFF.

This clone was seen only a few times. The chain couples TRBV7-9 to TRBJ2-1; D gene uncertain. Trimming took 4 bases from V and 8 from J, leaving 9 bases between them. CDR1 is SEHNR, CDR2 FQNEAQ, per germline (reference sequence). This CDR3 has 12 residues. DNA for the CDR3: TGTGCCAGCAGCTCCCCGAGCCATGAGCAGTTCTTC. Translated: CASSSPSHEQFF.

V usage is TRBV19 and J usage is TRBJ2-2; D might be TRBD1 or TRBD2, each matching 5 bases. The germline V gene has CDR1 LNHDA and CDR2 SQIVND (reference sequence). The CDR3 has 12 residues. Trimming left V 7 bases short and J 8 bases short, with 11 bases between. CDR3 sequence: CASTPGTGELFF. DNA for the CDR3: TGTGCCAGTACCCCTGGGACGGGGGAGCTGTTTTTT. The full variable domain, completed using reference TRBV19 and TRBJ2-2, is DGGITQSPKYLFRKEGQNVTLSCEQNLNHDAMYWYRQDPGQGLRLIYYSQIVNDFQKGDIAEGYSVSREKKESFPLTVTSAQKNPTAFYLCASTPGTGELFFGEGSRLTVL.

This CDR3 is CASSAYTSDAEAFF. The DNA of the CDR3 is TGTGCCAGCAGCGCGTATACCTCCGACGCTGAAGCTTTCTTT. The chain has TRBV13 and TRBJ1-1; D gene uncertain. Trimming left V 5 bases short and J 6 bases short, with 16 bases between. The CDR3 loop spans 14 amino acids. Germline V gene sequence: CDR1 PRHDT, CDR2 FYEKMQ (reference sequence).

The chain uses TRBV7-2 and TRBJ2-1; D gene ambiguous. The CDR3 length is 11 residues. The germline CDR1 and CDR2 sequences are SGHTA and FQGNSA. Trimming stripped 2 bases from V and 10 bases from J, with 6 bases between. CDR3 coding DNA: TGTGCCAGCAGCTTATTACTCGAGCAGTTCTTC. Translation gives CASSLLLEQFF.

The chain uses TRBV30 and TRBJ2-6; D perhaps matches TRBD1 (5 bases). Germline CDR1 and CDR2: GTSNPN and SVGIG (reference sequence). The ends were cut back, 1 base at V and 4 bases at J, with 8 bases in the middle. The CDR3 is made up of 14 amino acids. In DNA form, the CDR3 reads TGTGCCTGGAGTGAAGGGGCCGGGGCCAACGTCCTGACTTTC. Translating gives CAWSEGAGANVLTF.

The rearrangement uses TRBV11-2 and TRBJ1-2; D may be TRBD1 (6 bases). Trimming pared 6 bases from V and 0 bases from J, leaving 11 bases between. CDR1 is SGHAT and CDR2 is FQNNGV in the germline V gene. The CDR3 is 14 amino acids. The DNA of the CDR3 is TGTGCCAGCAGAGGGGGAAGCCCTAACTATGGCTACACCTTC. This sequence encodes CASRGGSPNYGYTF.

There are a few counts of this clone. CDR3 bases: TGTGCCAGCTCCACAGAAAACTATGGCTACACCTTC. Protein product: CASSTENYGYTF. The chain joins TRBV19 to TRBJ1-2; D gene ambiguous. The CDR3 extends over 12 amino acids. Trimming pared 9 bases from V and 2 bases from J, leaving 10 bases between. Germline CDR1 and CDR2: LNHDA and SQIVND (reference sequence).

The chain employs TRBV4-3 and TRBJ1-2, with 7 bases identical to TRBD1. This CDR3 spans 15 amino acids. V lost 1 base and J lost 5; bases outside the gene matches: 7. CDR1 and CDR2 (germline): LGHNA, YSLEER. The CDR3 here is CASSQGATGAYGYTF. The CDR3 bases are TGCGCCAGCAGCCAAGGAGCTACAGGGGCGTATGGCTACACCTTC.

This chain connects TRBV6-5 to TRBJ2-2; no clear D gene. Trimming removed 2 bases at V and 5 bases at J, with 6 bases between. The CDR3 is made up of 13 amino acids. Germline values: CDR1 MNHEY, CDR2 SVGAGI. The CDR3 sequence is CASSYAGTGELFF. DNA for the CDR3: TGTGCCAGCAGTTACGCCGGGACCGGGGAGCTGTTTTTT.

The chain employs TRBV27 and TRBJ2-1; perhaps D is TRBD1 or TRBD2 (5 bases each). Per the germline V gene, CDR1 is MNHEY and CDR2 is SMNVEV (reference sequence). CDR3 length: 13 residues. Trimming pared 4 bases from V and 6 bases from J, leaving 10 bases between. In DNA form, the CDR3 reads TGTGCCAGCAGTTCCCCAGGGAGCAATGAGCAGTTCTTC. Its protein is CASSSPGSNEQFF.

This clone was seen only a few times. This sequence joins TRBV27 and TRBJ1-1, with D maybe TRBD1 (5 bases). The V end was cut by 7 bases, the J end by 0 bases, with 9 bases between. Germline CDR1 is MNHEY and CDR2 is SMNVEV (reference sequence). The CDR3 length is 13 residues. The CDR3 is CASKQGLNTEAFF. The CDR3 bases are TGTGCCAGCAAGCAGGGCCTGAACACTGAAGCTTTCTTT.

V usage is TRBV7-3 and J usage is TRBJ2-3; D remains ambiguous. This CDR3 region has 14 residues. Germline V lookup: CDR1 SGHTA, CDR2 FQGTGA. Trimming removed 0 bases at V and 4 bases at J, with 8 bases between. CDR3: CASSLTGSPDTQYF. The CDR3 DNA reads as TGTGCCAGCAGCTTAACGGGCAGTCCAGATACGCAGTATTTT.

The J gene is TRBJ2-7, the V gene TRBV19; D gene unclear. Germline V gene lookup returns CDR1 LNHDA and CDR2 SQIVND (reference sequence). With 2 bases removed from V and 0 bases from J, the gap between germline ends came to 11 bases. The CDR3 spans 15 residues. As DNA, the CDR3 is TGTGCCAGTAGTATAATGGCGGCCGTCTCCTACGAGCAGTACTTC. Protein sequence: CASSIMAAVSYEQYF.

The chain has TRBV7-9 and TRBJ2-5; no definite D call. V lost 3 bases and J lost 2, with 13 bases in between. The germline gives CDR1 SEHNR, CDR2 FQNEAQ (reference sequence). This CDR3 region has 15 residues. The CDR3 DNA follows: TGTGCCAGCAGCTTCGGAACCACCGATCAAGAGACCCAGTACTTC. This translates into CASSFGTTDQETQYF.

V is TRBV9 and J is TRBJ1-2; TRBD1 is a possible D gene (5 bases). Germline V gene data show CDR1 as SGDLS and CDR2 as YYNGEE. This CDR3 region has 13 residues. Trimming stripped 4 bases from V and 3 bases from J, with 10 bases between. The CDR3 bases are TGTGCCAGCAGCCGGGGGGGGGACTATGGCTACACCTTC. This gives the protein CASSRGGDYGYTF.

Turning to this clone: One junction end does not reproduce the germline sequence, and a read error may be involved. This sequence joins TRBV25-1 and TRBJ2-1; D possibly corresponds to TRBD2 (5 bases). The CDR3 totals 11 residues. The germline gives CDR1 MGHDK, CDR2 SYGVNS. CDR3 DNA: TGTGCCAGCGAGGCCGGGATCGTCACGGTCTTC. It encodes CASEAGIVTVF. The full variable domain, in which reference TRBV25-1 and TRBJ2-1 provide the parts outside the CDR3, is EADIYQTPRYLVIGTGKKITLECSQTMGHDKMYWYQQDPGMELHLIHYSYGVNSTEKGDLSSESTVSRIRTEHFPLTLESARPSHTSQYLCASEAGIVTVFGPGTRLTVL.

The J gene is TRBJ1-2, the V gene TRBV4-3, with TRBD1 matching over 9 bases. Germline V gene sequence: CDR1 LGHNA, CDR2 YSLEER. Trimming at V came to 0 bases and at J to 6 bases, leaving 2 bases not matched to a gene. The CDR3 consists of 14 residues. The CDR3 is CASSQEDRGNGYTF. CDR3 sequence (DNA): TGCGCCAGCAGCCAAGAGGACAGGGGAAATGGCTACACCTTC.

The table lists this clone with a count of one. The chain links TRBV11-2 to TRBJ1-4; D call uncertain. The germline CDR1 and CDR2 sequences are SGHAT and FQNNGV. The CDR3 totals 13 residues. V was cut by 6 bases and J by 0 bases, with 5 bases left in between. The CDR3 spells CASRESTNEKLFF. The CDR3 nucleotides are TGTGCCAGCAGGGAATCAACTAATGAAAAACTGTTTTTT.

V usage is TRBV5-1 and J usage is TRBJ2-7; D is possibly TRBD1 (5 bases). The CDR3 spans 13 residues. V was trimmed by 7 bases and J by 2 bases, leaving 13 bases between them. Germline CDR1 and CDR2: SGHRS and YFSETQ. CDR3 in amino acids: CASRVGPPYEQYF. The CDR3, as DNA: TGCGCCAGCCGGGTGGGGCCTCCCTACGAGCAGTACTTC.

This sequence joins TRBV7-6 and TRBJ2-3; D is unclear. Germline CDR1 reads SGHVS; CDR2 reads FNYEAQ. CDR3 length: 12 amino acids. V gave up 5 bases and J gave up 0 bases, with 3 bases separating them. This CDR3 reads CASSGSTDTQYF. CDR3 sequence (DNA): TGTGCCAGCAGCGGTAGCACAGATACGCAGTATTTT.